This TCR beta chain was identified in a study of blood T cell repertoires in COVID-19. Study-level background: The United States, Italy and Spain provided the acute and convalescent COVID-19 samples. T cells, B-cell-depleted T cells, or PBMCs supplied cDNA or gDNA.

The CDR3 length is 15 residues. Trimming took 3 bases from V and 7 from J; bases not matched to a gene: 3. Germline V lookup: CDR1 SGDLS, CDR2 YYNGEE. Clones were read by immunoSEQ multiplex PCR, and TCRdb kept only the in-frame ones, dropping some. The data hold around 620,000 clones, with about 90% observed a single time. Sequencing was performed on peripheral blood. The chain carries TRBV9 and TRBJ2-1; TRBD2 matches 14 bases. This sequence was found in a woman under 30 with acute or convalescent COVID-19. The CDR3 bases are TGTGCCAGCAGCGGAGGACTAGCGGGGGGTAATGAGCAGTTCTTC. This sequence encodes CASSGGLAGGNEQFF.